This TCR beta chain was sequenced during a study of T cell changes during pregnancy in multiple sclerosis (dated 2019 in TCRdb). Context from the whole study: In women with multiple sclerosis, the researchers looked at how the T cell repertoire shifted as pregnancy progressed.

Notes on this clone: Its specific antigen is unknown. No per-base quality is available; no much larger clone lies one base away.

The library was made by the immunoSEQ multiplex PCR assay. In TCRdb, the immuneACCESS table is reduced to in-frame sequences with V and J assigned. These tables do not hold every clone; where another copy was compared, an unresolved V gene accounts for under half, and the others remain unexplained. Within this sample are under 55,000 clones, with 80% to 95% of them counted one time only. The ten most abundant clones make up 0.7% to 0.9% of the sample. From its cysteine to its phenylalanine, the CDR3 spans 11 amino acids. The kept DNA is CDR3 alone, 33 bases in frame from the first base. V gives up 2 bases and J gives up 14 bases, and the segment between their germline ends measures 13 bases. Via the germline V gene (reference sequence), CDR1 is GTSNPN and CDR2 SVGIG.

The chain joins TRBV30 to TRBJ2-1, with a weak D call of TRBD2 (5 bases match). The material was CD4+ T cells from peripheral blood mononuclear cells, obtained in the third trimester of pregnancy. The clonotype originates from a female donor with multiple sclerosis, enrolled in a pregnancy study. The base sequence is TGTGCCTGGAGTAAGACTATTCATGAGTTCTTC. Translated, it gives CAWSKTIHEFF. Reference TRBV30 and TRBJ2-1 genes cover what lies past the CDR3, so the full variable domain is SQTIHQWPATLVQPVGSPLSLECTVEGTSNPNLYWYRQAAGRGLQLLFYSVGIGQISSEVPQNLSASRPQDRQFILSSKKLLLSDSGFYLCAWSKTIHEFFGPGTRLTVL.